The source of this T cell receptor beta chain is a study of T cells after yellow fever vaccination. As for the study in general: SMART-Seq v4 Ultra Low Input prepared libraries from low-cell fractions.

TCRdb re-called the 5' RACE reads with MiXCR, one entry per CDR3 protein. Altogether some 300,000 distinct CDR3 sequences are present, 3% to 4.5% being singletons, with the ten largest covering roughly a quarter. This CDR3 spans 13 amino acids. CDR1 is ENHRY and CDR2 is SYGVKD in the germline V gene. The ends were cut back, 10 bases at V and 1 base at J, with 12 bases in the middle. This clonotype appeared a few times. This receptor was obtained from a man aged 18 to 30 who received the YFV17D yellow fever vaccine. The sample here was PBMCs, taken on the day of the yellow fever booster vaccination. V and J are TRBV10-3 and TRBJ2-3; unclear D gene. CDR3 sequence reads: CATWEYRTDTQYF. CDR3 coding DNA: TGTGCCACATGGGAATACCGCACAGATACGCAGTATTTT.